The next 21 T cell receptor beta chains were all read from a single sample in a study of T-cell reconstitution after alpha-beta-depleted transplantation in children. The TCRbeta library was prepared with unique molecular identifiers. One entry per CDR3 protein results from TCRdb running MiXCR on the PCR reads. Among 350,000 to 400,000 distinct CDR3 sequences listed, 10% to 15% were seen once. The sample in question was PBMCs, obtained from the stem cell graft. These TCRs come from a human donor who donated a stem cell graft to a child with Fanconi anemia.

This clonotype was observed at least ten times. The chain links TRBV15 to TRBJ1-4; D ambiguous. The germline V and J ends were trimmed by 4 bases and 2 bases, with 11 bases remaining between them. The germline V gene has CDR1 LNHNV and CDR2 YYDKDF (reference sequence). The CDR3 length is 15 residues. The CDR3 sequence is CATSIPGATNEKLFF. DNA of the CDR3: TGTGCCACCAGCATCCCCGGTGCGACTAATGAAAAACTGTTTTTT.

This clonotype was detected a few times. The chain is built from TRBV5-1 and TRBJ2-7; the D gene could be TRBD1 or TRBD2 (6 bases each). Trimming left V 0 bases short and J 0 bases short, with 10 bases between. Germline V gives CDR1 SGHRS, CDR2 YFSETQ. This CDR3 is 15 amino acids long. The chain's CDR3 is CASSLGQEGSYEQYF. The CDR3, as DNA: TGCGCCAGCAGCTTGGGACAGGAGGGCTCCTACGAGCAGTACTTC.

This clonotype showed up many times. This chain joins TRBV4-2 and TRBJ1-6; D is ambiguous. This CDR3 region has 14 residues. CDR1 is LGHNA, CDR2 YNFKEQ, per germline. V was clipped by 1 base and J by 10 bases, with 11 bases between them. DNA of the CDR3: TGTGCCAGCAGCCAAGGTGAGAGTAGCTCACCCCTCCACTTT. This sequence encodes CASSQGESSSPLHF.

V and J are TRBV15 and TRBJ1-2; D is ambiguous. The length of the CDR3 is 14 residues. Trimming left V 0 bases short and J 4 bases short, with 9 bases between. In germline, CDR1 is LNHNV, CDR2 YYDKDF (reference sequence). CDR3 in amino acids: CATSREGRIYGYTF. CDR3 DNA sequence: TGTGCCACCAGCAGAGAAGGGAGAATCTATGGCTACACCTTC.

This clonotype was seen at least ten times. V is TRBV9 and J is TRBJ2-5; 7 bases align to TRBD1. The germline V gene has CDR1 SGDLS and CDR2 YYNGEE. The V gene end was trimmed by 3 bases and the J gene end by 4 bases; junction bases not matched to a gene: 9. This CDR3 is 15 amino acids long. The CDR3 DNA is TGTGCCAGCAGCGCAGGCGACAGGGAAGGAGAGACCCAGTACTTC. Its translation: CASSAGDREGETQYF.

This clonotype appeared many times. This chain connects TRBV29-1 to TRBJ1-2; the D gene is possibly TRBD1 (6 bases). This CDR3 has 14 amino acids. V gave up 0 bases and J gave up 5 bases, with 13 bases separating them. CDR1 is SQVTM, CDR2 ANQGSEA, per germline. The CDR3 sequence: CSVEDTDRPYGYTF. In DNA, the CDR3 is TGCAGCGTTGAAGATACGGACAGACCATATGGCTACACCTTC.

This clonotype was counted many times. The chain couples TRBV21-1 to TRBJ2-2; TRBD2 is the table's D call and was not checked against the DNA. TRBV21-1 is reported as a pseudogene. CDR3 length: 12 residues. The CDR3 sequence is CASSGSLEGLFF. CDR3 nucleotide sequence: TGTGCCAGCAGCGGCTCCCTCGAGGGGCTGTTTTTT.

The CDR3 nucleotides read TGTGCCAGCAGCTTCCAGCGGGGCTCAACCGGGGAGCTGTTTTTT. As protein: CASSFQRGSTGELFF. V and J are TRBV7-2 and TRBJ2-2, with 7 bases matching TRBD2. V was pared by 3 bases and J by 5 bases, with 6 bases of the junction left unmatched. Germline values: CDR1 SGHTA, CDR2 FQGNSA. The CDR3 has 15 residues.

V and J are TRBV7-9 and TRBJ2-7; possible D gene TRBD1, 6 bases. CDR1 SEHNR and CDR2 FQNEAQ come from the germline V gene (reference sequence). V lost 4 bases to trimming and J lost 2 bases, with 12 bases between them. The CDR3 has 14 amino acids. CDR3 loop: CASSSKTGTYEQYF. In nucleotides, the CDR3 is TGTGCCAGCAGCTCAAAGACAGGCACCTACGAGCAGTACTTC.

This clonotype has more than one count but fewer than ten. In DNA form, the CDR3 reads TGCGCCAGCAGCTCCCCCGGACCCGCTGACTACGAGCAGTACTTC. Translated, it gives CASSSPGPADYEQYF. This chain joins TRBV5-1 and TRBJ2-7; D is undetermined. The V and J ends lost 3 bases and 3 bases respectively, with 16 bases between them. Germline V gives CDR1 SGHRS, CDR2 YFSETQ. The CDR3 totals 15 residues.

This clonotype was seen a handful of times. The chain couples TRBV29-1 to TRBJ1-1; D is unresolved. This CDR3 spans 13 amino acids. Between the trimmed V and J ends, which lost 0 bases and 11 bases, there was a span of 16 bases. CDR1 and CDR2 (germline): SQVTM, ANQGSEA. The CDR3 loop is CSVEEVLPSAAFF. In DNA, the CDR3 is TGCAGCGTTGAAGAGGTATTACCATCGGCGGCTTTCTTT.

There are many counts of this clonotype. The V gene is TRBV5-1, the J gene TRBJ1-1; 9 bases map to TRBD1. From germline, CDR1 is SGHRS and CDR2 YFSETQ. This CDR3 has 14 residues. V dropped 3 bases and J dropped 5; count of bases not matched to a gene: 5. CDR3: CASSSQGARTEAFF. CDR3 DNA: TGCGCCAGCAGCTCACAGGGGGCTAGGACTGAAGCTTTCTTT.

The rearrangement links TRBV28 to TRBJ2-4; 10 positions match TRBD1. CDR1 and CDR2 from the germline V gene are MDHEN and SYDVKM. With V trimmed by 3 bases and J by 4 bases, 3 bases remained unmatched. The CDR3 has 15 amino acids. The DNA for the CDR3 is TGTGCCAGCAGTTTTCCGGGACAGGGGAAAAACATTCAGTACTTC. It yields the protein CASSFPGQGKNIQYF.

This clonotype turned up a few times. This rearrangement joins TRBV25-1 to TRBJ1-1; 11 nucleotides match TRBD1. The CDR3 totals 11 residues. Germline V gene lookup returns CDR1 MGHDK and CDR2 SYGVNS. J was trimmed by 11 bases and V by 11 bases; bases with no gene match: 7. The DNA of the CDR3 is TGTGCCTCTGGACAGGGGGCCAATGCTTTCTTT. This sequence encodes CASGQGANAFF.

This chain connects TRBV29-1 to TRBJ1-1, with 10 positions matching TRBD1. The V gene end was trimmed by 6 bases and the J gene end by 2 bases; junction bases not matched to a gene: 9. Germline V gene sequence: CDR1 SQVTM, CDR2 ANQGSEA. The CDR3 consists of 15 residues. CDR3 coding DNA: TGCAGCGTGGGACAGGGGATAGCTCGCAACACTGAAGCTTTCTTT. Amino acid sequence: CSVGQGIARNTEAFF.

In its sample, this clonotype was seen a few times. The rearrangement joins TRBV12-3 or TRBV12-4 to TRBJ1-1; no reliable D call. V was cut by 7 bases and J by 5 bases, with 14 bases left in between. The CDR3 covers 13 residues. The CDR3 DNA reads TGTGCCAGCACCCTCCGGGTTGATACTGAAGCTTTCTTT. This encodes CASTLRVDTEAFF.

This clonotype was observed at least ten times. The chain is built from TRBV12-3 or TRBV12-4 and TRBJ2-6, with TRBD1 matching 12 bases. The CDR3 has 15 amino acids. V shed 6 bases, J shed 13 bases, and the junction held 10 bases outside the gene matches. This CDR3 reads CASSPGTGGEGVLTF. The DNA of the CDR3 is TGTGCCAGCAGCCCCGGGACAGGGGGCGAAGGGGTCCTGACTTTC.

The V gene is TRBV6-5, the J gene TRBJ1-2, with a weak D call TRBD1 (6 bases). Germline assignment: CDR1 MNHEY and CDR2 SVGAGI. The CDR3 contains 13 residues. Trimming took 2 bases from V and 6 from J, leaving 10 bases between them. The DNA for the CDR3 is TGTGCCAGCAGTTACCAGGGGTCGGATGGCTACACCTTC. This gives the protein CASSYQGSDGYTF.

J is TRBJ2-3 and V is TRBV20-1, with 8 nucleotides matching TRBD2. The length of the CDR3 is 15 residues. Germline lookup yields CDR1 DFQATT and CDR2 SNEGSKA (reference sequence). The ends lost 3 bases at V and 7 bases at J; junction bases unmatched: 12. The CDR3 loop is CSASPISGGDNTQYF. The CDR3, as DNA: TGCAGTGCTAGCCCAATTTCGGGGGGGGATAATACGCAGTATTTT.

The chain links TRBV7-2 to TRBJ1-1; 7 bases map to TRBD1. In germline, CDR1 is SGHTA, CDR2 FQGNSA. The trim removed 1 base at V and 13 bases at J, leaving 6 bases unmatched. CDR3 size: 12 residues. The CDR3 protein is CASSLGGQPNFF. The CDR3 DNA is TGTGCCAGCAGCTTAGGGGGACAGCCGAATTTCTTT.

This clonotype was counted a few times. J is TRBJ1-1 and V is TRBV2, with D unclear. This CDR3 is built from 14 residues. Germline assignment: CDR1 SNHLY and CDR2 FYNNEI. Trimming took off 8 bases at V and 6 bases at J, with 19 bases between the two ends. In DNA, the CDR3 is TGTGCCAGCGATAGAACCCTTTGGGTTCCTGAAGCTTTCTTT. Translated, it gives CASDRTLWVPEAFF.